The T cell receptor beta chain under discussion was sequenced for a study of glioma-infiltrating T cells. This clonotype was observed a handful of times. The CDR3 consists of 11 residues. V was clipped by 8 bases and J by 7 bases, with 11 bases between them. CDR1 is MDHEN and CDR2 is SYDVKM in the germline V gene. Amplification of TCR alpha and beta CDR3 regions from RNA used iRepertoire nested multiplex PCR. One entry per CDR3 protein, called by TCRdb with MiXCR from the multiplex PCR reads. Of around 350,000 distinct CDR3 sequences detected, 41% appear once; the ten largest clones hold about 12%. Sample: glioma tissue, nonneoplastic brain tissue, or PBMCs (not recorded which). The chain combines TRBV28 with TRBJ1-1; no clear D. This receptor was taken from a human donor with low-grade glioma or glioblastoma, undergoing nonglioma brain surgery, or in good health (not recorded which). The CDR3 is CASGKISEAFF. For the CDR3, the DNA is TGTGCCAGCGGAAAGATTAGTGAAGCTTTCTTT.